The 18 T cell receptor beta chains below all came from one sample that was sequenced in a study of blood T cells in healthy people across ages. A second PCR of roughly 6 to 12 cycles used a sample-barcoded 5' primer and a J-beta primer mix. MiXCR, run by TCRdb on the 5' RACE reads, gives a single entry per CDR3 protein. The sample lists hundreds of thousands of distinct CDR3 sequences, more than 35% occurring once. Input material: blood. These receptors came from a man older than 75 in good health.

The J gene is TRBJ2-3, the V gene TRBV7-2; TRBD2 aligns across 9 bases. The CDR3 has 13 residues. Trimming took 5 bases from V and 5 from J; bases not matched to a gene: 2. Looked up from germline, CDR1 is SGHTA and CDR2 is FQGNSA. CDR3 sequence: CTSSKAGGDTQYF. DNA for the CDR3: TGTACCAGCAGCAAAGCGGGGGGAGATACGCAGTATTTT.

V gene TRBV14 combines with J gene TRBJ2-1, with D possibly being TRBD1 (6 bases). The V gene lost 0 bases and the J gene lost 3 bases, with 12 bases spanning the gap. The CDR3 length is 16 residues. CDR1 SGHDN and CDR2 FVKESK come from the germline V gene. The CDR3, as DNA: TGTGCCAGCAGCCAAGATTTGGGGGCCATCTACAATGAGCAGTTCTTC. Protein product: CASSQDLGAIYNEQFF. Combining the CDR3 with reference TRBV14 and TRBJ2-1 gives the whole variable domain EAGVTQFPSHSVIEKGQTVTLRCDPISGHDNLYWYRRVMGKEIKFLLHFVKESKQDESGMPNNRFLAERTGGTYSTLKVQPAELEDSGVYFCASSQDLGAIYNEQFFGPGTRLTVL.

The sample holds one count of this clonotype. The gene calls are TRBV10-3 and TRBJ2-7, with D uncertain. The CDR3 extends over 13 amino acids. Germline assignment: CDR1 ENHRY and CDR2 SYGVKD. Trimming shortened V by 6 bases and J by 1 base, and 10 bases separated the two germline ends. The CDR3 loop reads CAIRRTESYEQYF. CDR3 sequence (DNA): TGTGCCATCAGGAGGACGGAGTCCTACGAGCAGTACTTC.

Note on this clonotype: This may arise from a read error, as a much more abundant clone is one base away. The chain links TRBV20-1 to TRBJ2-3; 8 bases line up with TRBD2. Trimming took 6 bases from V and 4 from J; bases not matched to a gene: 12. Germline CDR1 is DFQATT and CDR2 is SNEGSKA (reference sequence). There are 15 residues in the CDR3. CDR3 sequence (DNA): TGCAGTGCCACCCCTGGTAGCGGGAACGCAGATACGCAGTATTTT. Amino acids: CSATPGSGNADTQYF.

V is TRBV5-1 and J is TRBJ1-1, with 7 bases lining up with TRBD1. The J segment lost 0 bases and the V segment lost 4 bases, leaving 9 bases of the junction unmatched. The V gene's germline CDR1 is SGHRS and CDR2 YFSETQ. The CDR3 is 16 residues long. The CDR3 DNA is TGCGCCAGCAGCCGCGAGGGACAGATGCTGAACACTGAAGCTTTCTTT. The encoded protein is CASSREGQMLNTEAFF.

The chain couples TRBV5-1 to TRBJ2-3; 13 bases are shared with TRBD2. CDR1 SGHRS and CDR2 YFSETQ come from the germline V gene. The CDR3 consists of 14 residues. V lost 7 bases to trimming and J lost 1 base; unmatched junction nucleotides: 0. As DNA, the CDR3 is TGCGCCAGCGGGACTAGCGGGGGCACAGATACGCAGTATTTT. Its protein is CASGTSGGTDTQYF.

This clonotype was seen a handful of times. The V and J genes are TRBV28 and TRBJ1-6; the D is unclear. CDR1 MDHEN and CDR2 SYDVKM come from the germline V gene. The CDR3 has 14 amino acids. V was trimmed by 7 bases and J by 9 bases, leaving 16 bases between them. CDR3 sequence (DNA): TGTGCCAGCACCGCATCCCGGACGCGTTCACCCCTCCACTTT. Protein sequence: CASTASRTRSPLHF. Filled out from reference TRBV28 and TRBJ1-6, the complete variable domain reads DVKVTQSSRYLVKRTGEKVFLECVQDMDHENMFWYRQDPGLGLRLIYFSYDVKMKEKGDIPEGYSVSREKKERFSLILESASTNQTSMYLCASTASRTRSPLHFGNGTRLTVT.

This clonotype was detected only once. The chain is built from TRBV6-2 or TRBV6-3 and TRBJ2-7, with 8 bases identical to TRBD1. Per germline, CDR1 MNHEY and CDR2 SVGEGT. The V gene end was trimmed by 4 bases and the J gene end by 0 bases; junction bases not matched to a gene: 8. CDR3 size: 16 residues. CDR3 nucleotides: TGTGCCAGCAGTTTCCCGGACAGGGATCCCTCCTACGAGCAGTACTTC. The encoded protein is CASSFPDRDPSYEQYF.

CDR3: CASSPNLWVSSYNEQFF. The CDR3 nucleotides are TGTGCCAGCAGTCCTAACCTCTGGGTCAGCTCCTACAATGAGCAGTTCTTC. The chain couples TRBV27 to TRBJ2-1; D unresolved. V dropped 5 bases and J dropped 0 bases, with 17 bases sitting between them. Germline CDR1 and CDR2: MNHEY and SMNVEV (reference sequence). The CDR3 length is 17 residues.

A few counts support this clonotype. The chain employs TRBV20-1 and TRBJ2-7; unclear D gene. Trimming pared 3 bases from V and 2 bases from J, leaving 8 bases between. This CDR3 is built from 12 residues. Germline loops: CDR1 DFQATT, CDR2 SNEGSKA (reference sequence). The CDR3 DNA reads as TGCAGTGCTAGTAACCAGGCCTACGAGCAGTACTTC. Translated, it gives CSASNQAYEQYF.

This clonotype was seen a few times. The chain couples TRBV2 to TRBJ2-4; 8 bases are shared with TRBD2. The V gene's germline CDR1 is SNHLY and CDR2 FYNNEI. The CDR3 loop spans 14 amino acids. J lost 8 bases, V lost 4 bases, and 7 bases had no gene match. CDR3 nucleotides: TGTGCCAGCAGTGTCGGGAGGGCCAATGACATTCAGTACTTC. It yields the protein CASSVGRANDIQYF. The full variable domain, rest sourced from reference TRBV2 and TRBJ2-4, is EPEVTQTPSHQVTQMGQEVILRCVPISNHLYFYWYRQILGQKVEFLVSFYNNEISEKSEIFDDQFSVERPDGSNFTLKIRSTKLEDSAMYFCASSVGRANDIQYFGAGTRLSVL.

This clonotype was seen ten or more times. The chain carries TRBV7-8 and TRBJ1-6; D uncertain. This CDR3 contains 17 residues. Germline-derived CDR1 and CDR2 are SGHVS and FQNEAQ. The ends were cut back, 4 bases at V and 0 bases at J, with 13 bases in the middle. The CDR3 reads CASSYLRLSSYNSPLHF. The CDR3, as DNA: TGTGCCAGCAGCTACCTGAGACTAAGCTCCTATAATTCACCCCTCCACTTT.

The rearrangement joins TRBV2 to TRBJ2-5, with a weak D call TRBD1 (6 bases). V was shortened by 7 bases and J by 11 bases, with 20 bases between the two germline ends. The CDR3 totals 13 residues. Germline V gives CDR1 SNHLY, CDR2 FYNNEI. Written as DNA, the CDR3 is TGTGCCAGCACGGCAGGGGCCGCTTTGGAGCAGTACTTC. It codes for CASTAGAALEQYF. Complete variable domain (other parts from reference TRBV2 and TRBJ2-5): EPEVTQTPSHQVTQMGQEVILRCVPISNHLYFYWYRQILGQKVEFLVSFYNNEISEKSEIFDDQFSVERPDGSNFTLKIRSTKLEDSAMYFCASTAGAALEQYFGPGTRLLVL.

This clonotype was counted only a few times. The J gene is TRBJ1-2, the V gene TRBV5-6, with D unresolved. Trimming left V 3 bases short and J 4 bases short, with 7 bases between. There are 12 residues in the CDR3. Germline CDR1 reads SGHDT; CDR2 reads YYEEEE. This CDR3 is CASSSSGYGYTF. DNA for the CDR3: TGTGCCAGCAGCTCAAGCGGCTATGGCTACACCTTC.

This clonotype was seen a few times. The CDR3 DNA reads as TGTGCCAGCAGCCCCAGGGGGCGCGGGAACTCCGGAGATACGCAGTATTTT. It translates to CASSPRGRGNSGDTQYF. J is TRBJ2-3 and V is TRBV6-1, with 8 bases matching TRBD1. The V and J ends lost 6 bases and 5 bases, in that order; junction bases with no gene match: 16. There are 17 residues in the CDR3. CDR1 is MNHNS, CDR2 SASEGT, per germline.

This clonotype was observed at least ten times. This rearrangement joins TRBV2 to TRBJ2-1; 10 nucleotides match TRBD2. There are 17 residues in the CDR3. V gave up 8 bases and J gave up 1 base; unmatched junction bases: 11. The germline CDR1 and CDR2 sequences are SNHLY and FYNNEI. CDR3 amino acids: CASEGRASGRSYNEQFF. The CDR3 DNA follows: TGTGCCAGCGAAGGCCGGGCTAGCGGGAGATCCTACAATGAGCAGTTCTTC.

This rearrangement joins TRBV5-1 to TRBJ2-5; D might be TRBD1 (5 bases). The CDR3 is made up of 14 amino acids. With 0 bases removed from V and 3 bases from J, the gap between germline ends came to 9 bases. CDR1 is SGHRS and CDR2 is YFSETQ in the germline V gene. CDR3 protein: CASSLVAGKETQYF. CDR3 in DNA: TGCGCCAGCAGCTTGGTAGCAGGGAAAGAGACCCAGTACTTC.

V is TRBV20-1 and J is TRBJ2-3, with no clear D. Germline assignment: CDR1 DFQATT and CDR2 SNEGSKA (reference sequence). This CDR3 is 14 amino acids long. Deletions cut 1 base from V and 1 base from J, with 9 bases between. CDR3 sequence reads: CSARVWVGTDTQYF. The CDR3 DNA is TGCAGTGCTAGAGTTTGGGTCGGCACAGATACGCAGTATTTT.